These T cell receptor beta chains were read from a single sample in a study of T cell responses to AZD1222 COVID-19 vaccine. Some clones are missing from TCRdb's copy, which holds only in-frame ones; the method was immunoSEQ multiplex PCR. The data contain some 180,000 clones, roughly 92% of them singletons. The sequences come from peripheral blood, collected 28 days after the second AZD1222 dose. The receptor set was obtained from an adult who received the AZD1222 COVID-19 vaccine. Both conserved end residues are part of each CDR3. The order of the fields is clone size, V gene, J gene, D gene, CDR3 protein, CDR3 DNA. The D gene is left open where the match is weak. Expanded clones are given a class, and other clones once, few, many or no size at all.

-,TRBV6-5,TRBJ1-4,-,CASSTSPGANEKLFF,TGTGCCAGCAGTACCTCCCCCGGGGCTAATGAAAAACTGTTTTTT
-,TRBV4-2,TRBJ2-3,-,CASSQDLAGALIDTQYF,TGTGCCAGCAGCCAAGATCTGGCGGGGGCCCTAATAGATACGCAGTATTTT
-,TRBV9,TRBJ1-2,-,CASSLDRNYGYTF,TGTGCCAGCAGCCTCGACAGGAACTATGGCTACACCTTC
-,TRBV10-1,TRBJ2-1,TRBD2,CASSEFQPSSGSYNEQFF,TGCGCCAGCAGTGAGTTTCAACCCTCTAGCGGTTCCTACAATGAGCAGTTCTTC
-,TRBV7-3,TRBJ1-4,-,CASSLTGNIGGLANEKLFF,TGTGCCAGCAGCTTAACCGGTAATATAGGTGGCCTGGCTAATGAAAAACTGTTTTTT
-,TRBV6-5,TRBJ1-1,-,CASSYGPGRNTEAFF,TGTGCCAGCAGTTACGGGCCAGGGAGGAACACTGAAGCTTTCTTT
-,TRBV7-8,TRBJ2-2,-,CASSLDMNTGELFF,TGTGCCAGCAGCTTAGACATGAACACCGGGGAGCTGTTTTTT
-,TRBV30,TRBJ1-5,TRBD1,CAWSLSFRQGSTYQPQHF,TGTGCCTGGAGTCTCTCCTTTCGACAGGGGAGCACCTATCAGCCCCAGCATTTT
-,TRBV6-5,TRBJ1-2,TRBD1,CASRTDRVDGYTF,TGTGCCAGCAGAACGGACAGGGTGGATGGCTACACCTTC
once,TRBV15,TRBJ1-2,-,CATSLQAPPGYGYTF,TGTGCCACCAGTTTGCAGGCTCCTCCGGGCTATGGCTACACCTTC
-,TRBV10-3,TRBJ1-6,-,CAISVSYNSPLHF,TGTGCCATCAGTGTTTCCTATAATTCACCCCTCCACTTT
-,TRBV10-3,TRBJ2-1,-,CAISESTQEYNEQFF,TGTGCCATCAGTGAGTCGACGCAGGAATACAATGAGCAGTTCTTC
many,TRBV11-2,TRBJ2-3,-,CASSPRTHGLTDTQYF,TGTGCCAGCAGCCCTCGGACTCACGGACTCACAGATACGCAGTATTTT
few,TRBV19,TRBJ1-2,-,CASSIFEGGYGYTF,TGTGCCAGTAGTATATTTGAAGGCGGCTATGGCTACACCTTC
-,TRBV7-8,TRBJ1-6,-,CASSPRSPRNSPLHF,TGTGCCAGCAGCCCCCGGTCCCCGCGGAATTCACCCCTCCACTTT
few,TRBV30,TRBJ1-5,-,CAWSGGRQGPQHF,TGTGCCTGGAGCGGGGGTCGCCAGGGGCCCCAGCATTTT
-,TRBV6-6,TRBJ1-2,TRBD1,CASSYDTGGNYGYTF,TGTGCCAGCAGTTACGATACAGGGGGGAATTATGGCTACACCTTC
-,TRBV5-5,TRBJ2-1,TRBD2,CASSSGMAYNEQFF,TGTGCCAGCAGCAGCGGGATGGCCTACAATGAGCAGTTCTTC
-,TRBV12-3/TRBV12-4,TRBJ2-5,TRBD1,CASSRTGQETQYF,TGTGCCAGCAGTAGGACAGGGCAAGAGACCCAGTACTTC
-,TRBV15,TRBJ2-3,-,CATSRVGPDADTQYF,TGTGCCACCAGCAGAGTGGGACCCGACGCAGATACGCAGTATTTT
once,TRBV7-9,TRBJ2-3,-,CASSPSWVVAGPSTDTQYF,TGTGCCAGCAGCCCCTCCTGGGTGGTGGCGGGCCCTAGCACAGATACGCAGTATTTT
-,TRBV5-1,TRBJ2-2,TRBD2,CASSSAGGPTGELFF,TGCGCCAGCAGCTCAGCGGGAGGGCCCACCGGGGAGCTGTTTTTT
-,TRBV7-2,TRBJ2-7,TRBD2,CASSVIAGGSYEQYF,TGTGCCAGCAGCGTTATAGCGGGAGGGTCCTACGAGCAGTACTTC
-,TRBV6-5,TRBJ1-2,-,CASRSRPDGYTF,TGTGCCAGCAGATCAAGGCCAGATGGCTACACCTTC
-,TRBV20-1,TRBJ2-3,-,CSASGARGTDTQYF,TGCAGTGCTAGTGGGGCGCGGGGCACAGATACGCAGTATTTT
few,TRBV18,TRBJ1-5,-,CASSPEKGRNQPQHF,TGTGCCAGCTCACCGGAAAAGGGGCGGAATCAGCCCCAGCATTTT
once,TRBV9,TRBJ1-1,TRBD1,CASSVVGTVNTEAFF,TGTGCCAGCAGCGTAGTTGGGACAGTTAACACTGAAGCTTTCTTT
-,TRBV5-1,TRBJ2-2,TRBD2,CASSFTSGGTGELFF,TGCGCCAGCAGCTTTACTAGCGGGGGGACCGGGGAGCTGTTTTTT
-,TRBV9,TRBJ1-2,-,CASSVAGGNYGYTF,TGTGCCAGCAGCGTAGCGGGAGGGAACTATGGCTACACCTTC
-,TRBV12-3/TRBV12-4,TRBJ1-2,-,CASSLVGGYGYTF,TGTGCCAGCAGTTTAGTGGGCGGCTATGGCTACACCTTC
-,TRBV2,TRBJ2-1,-,CASSEDVGAVGNEQFF,TGTGCCAGCAGTGAAGACGTGGGCGCAGTAGGGAATGAGCAGTTCTTC
-,TRBV27,TRBJ2-7,TRBD2,CASRYSGAPYEQYF,TGTGCCAGCAGATATAGCGGGGCCCCCTACGAGCAGTACTTC
-,TRBV7-2,TRBJ1-4,TRBD1,CASSGWTGSEKLFF,TGTGCCAGCAGCGGCTGGACAGGAAGTGAAAAACTGTTTTTT
-,TRBV5-1,TRBJ2-7,-,CASSLVGYEQYF,TGCGCCAGCAGCTTAGTCGGCTACGAGCAGTACTTC
-,TRBV4-2,TRBJ1-4,-,CASSHPGTEDEKLFF,TGTGCCAGCAGCCATCCCGGGACGGAAGATGAAAAACTGTTTTTT
-,TRBV30,TRBJ2-2,-,CAWSFGSNTGELFF,TGTGCCTGGAGTTTTGGTTCGAACACCGGGGAGCTGTTTTTT
-,TRBV28,TRBJ2-2,-,CASRDRTLLTGELFF,TGTGCCAGCAGGGATAGGACACTACTTACCGGGGAGCTGTTTTTT
-,TRBV7-6,TRBJ1-4,-,CASSLVRGSNEKLFF,TGTGCCAGCAGCTTAGTGCGGGGTTCGAATGAAAAACTGTTTTTT
-,TRBV7-2,TRBJ2-1,TRBD2,CASSLTGGPGNEQFF,TGTGCCAGCAGCTTAACGGGGGGGCCAGGGAATGAGCAGTTCTTC
-,TRBV10-2,TRBJ1-5,-,CASDEQGYQPQHF,TGCGCCAGCGATGAACAGGGCTATCAGCCCCAGCATTTT
-,TRBV7-9,TRBJ2-3,TRBD2,CASIKGLAGGGDTQYF,TGTGCCAGCATAAAAGGACTAGCGGGGGGAGGAGATACGCAGTATTTT
once,TRBV6-5,TRBJ1-5,-,CASSYAPSQPQHF,TGTGCCAGCAGTTACGCCCCAAGTCAGCCCCAGCATTTT
-,TRBV7-3,TRBJ2-3,TRBD1,CASRDRSTDTQYF,TGTGCCAGCAGGGACAGGAGCACAGATACGCAGTATTTT
-,TRBV19,TRBJ1-5,-,CASSIDRATSSNQPQHF,TGTGCCAGTAGTATAGATCGGGCGACGAGTAGCAATCAGCCCCAGCATTTT
-,TRBV9,TRBJ2-2,-,CASSVAPRSGGELFF,TGTGCCAGCAGCGTAGCTCCGCGATCGGGCGGGGAGCTGTTTTTT
-,TRBV4-1,TRBJ2-4,TRBD2,CASSQGLAGLPKNIQYF,TGCGCCAGCAGCCAAGGGCTAGCGGGTTTACCCAAAAACATTCAGTACTTC
-,TRBV5-1,TRBJ2-3,TRBD2,CASSIRTSGRGDTQYF,TGCGCCAGCAGCATCCGGACTAGCGGGAGGGGAGATACGCAGTATTTT
-,TRBV6-5,TRBJ1-2,TRBD1,CASKADRGSAGYTF,TGTGCCAGCAAGGCGGACAGGGGGTCGGCTGGCTACACCTTC
-,TRBV5-8,TRBJ1-4,-,CASSRRPANEKLFF,TGTGCCAGCAGCCGGAGACCTGCTAATGAAAAACTGTTTTTT
-,TRBV6-5,TRBJ1-6,-,CASRPRENNSPLHF,TGTGCCAGCAGGCCACGGGAGAATAATTCACCCCTCCACTTT